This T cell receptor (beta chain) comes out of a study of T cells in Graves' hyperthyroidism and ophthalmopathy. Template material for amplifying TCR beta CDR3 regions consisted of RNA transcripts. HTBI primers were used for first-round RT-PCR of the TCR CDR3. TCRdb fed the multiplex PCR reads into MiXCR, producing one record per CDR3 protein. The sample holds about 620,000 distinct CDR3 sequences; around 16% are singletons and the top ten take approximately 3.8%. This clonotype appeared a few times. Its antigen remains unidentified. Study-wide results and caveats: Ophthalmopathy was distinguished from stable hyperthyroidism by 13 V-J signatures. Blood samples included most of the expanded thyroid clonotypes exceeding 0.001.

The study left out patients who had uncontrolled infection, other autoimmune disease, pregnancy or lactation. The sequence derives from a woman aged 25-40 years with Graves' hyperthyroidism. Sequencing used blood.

As DNA, the CDR3 is TGTGCCTGGACCCAATCGACCTACGAGCAGTACTTC. Translation gives CAWTQSTYEQYF. This chain connects TRBV30 to TRBJ2-7; D is unresolved. CDR1 and CDR2 (germline): GTSNPN, SVGIG (reference sequence). The ends were cut back, 4 bases at V and 2 bases at J, with 9 bases in the middle. The CDR3 is made up of 12 amino acids.